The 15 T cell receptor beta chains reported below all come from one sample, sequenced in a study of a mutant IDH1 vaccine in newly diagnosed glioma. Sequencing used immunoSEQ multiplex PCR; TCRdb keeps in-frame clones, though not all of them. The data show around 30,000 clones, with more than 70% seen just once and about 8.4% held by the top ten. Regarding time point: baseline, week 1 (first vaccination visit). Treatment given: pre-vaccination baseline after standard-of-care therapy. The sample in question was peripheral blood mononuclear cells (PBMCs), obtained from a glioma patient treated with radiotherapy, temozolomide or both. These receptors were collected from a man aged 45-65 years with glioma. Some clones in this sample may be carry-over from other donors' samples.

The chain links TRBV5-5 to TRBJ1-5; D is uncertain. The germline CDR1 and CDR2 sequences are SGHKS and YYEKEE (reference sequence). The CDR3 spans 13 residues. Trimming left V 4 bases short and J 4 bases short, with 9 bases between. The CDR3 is CASSALPNQPQHF. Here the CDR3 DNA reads TGTGCCAGCAGCGCCCTCCCGAATCAGCCCCAGCATTTT.

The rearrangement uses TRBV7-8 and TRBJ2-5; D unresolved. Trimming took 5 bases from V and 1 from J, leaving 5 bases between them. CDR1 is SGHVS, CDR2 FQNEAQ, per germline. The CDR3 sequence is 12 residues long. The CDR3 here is CASSPLQETQYF. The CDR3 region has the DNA TGTGCCAGCAGCCCCCTCCAAGAGACCCAGTACTTC. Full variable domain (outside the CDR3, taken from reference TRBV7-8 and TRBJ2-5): GAGVSQSPRYKVAKRGQDVALRCDPISGHVSLFWYQQALGQGPEFLTYFQNEAQLDKSGLPSDRFFAERPEGSVSTLKIQRTQQEDSAVYLCASSPLQETQYFGPGTRLLVL.

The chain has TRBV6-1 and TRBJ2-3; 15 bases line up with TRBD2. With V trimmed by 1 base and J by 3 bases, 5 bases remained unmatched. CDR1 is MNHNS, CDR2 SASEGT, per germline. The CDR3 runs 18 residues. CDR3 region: CASSEEGLAGGVTDTQYF. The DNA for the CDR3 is TGTGCCAGCAGTGAAGAGGGACTAGCGGGGGGCGTTACAGATACGCAGTATTTT.

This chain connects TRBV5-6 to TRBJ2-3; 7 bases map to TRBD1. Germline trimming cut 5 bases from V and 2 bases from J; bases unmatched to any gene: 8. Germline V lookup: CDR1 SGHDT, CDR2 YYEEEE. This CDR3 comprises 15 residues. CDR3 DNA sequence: TGTGCCAGCAGTCAACCGACAGGGATCACAGATACGCAGTATTTT. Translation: CASSQPTGITDTQYF.

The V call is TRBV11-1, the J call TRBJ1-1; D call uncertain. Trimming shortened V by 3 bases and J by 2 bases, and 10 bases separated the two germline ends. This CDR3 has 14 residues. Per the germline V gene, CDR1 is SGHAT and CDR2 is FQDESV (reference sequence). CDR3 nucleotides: TGTGCCAGCAGCTTCAGTTTTTTCAACACTGAAGCTTTCTTT. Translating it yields CASSFSFFNTEAFF.

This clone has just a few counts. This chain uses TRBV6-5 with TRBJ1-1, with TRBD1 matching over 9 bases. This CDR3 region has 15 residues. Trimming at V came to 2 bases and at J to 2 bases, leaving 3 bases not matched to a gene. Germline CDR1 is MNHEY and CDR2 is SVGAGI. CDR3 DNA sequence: TGTGCCAGCAGTTACGGGACAGGGCTTAACACTGAAGCTTTCTTT. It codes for CASSYGTGLNTEAFF.

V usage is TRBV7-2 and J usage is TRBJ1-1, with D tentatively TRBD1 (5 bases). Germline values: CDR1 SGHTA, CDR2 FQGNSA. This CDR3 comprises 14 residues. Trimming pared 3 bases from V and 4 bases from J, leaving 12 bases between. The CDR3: CASSFGADFTEAFF. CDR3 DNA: TGTGCCAGCAGCTTTGGGGCAGACTTCACTGAAGCTTTCTTT.

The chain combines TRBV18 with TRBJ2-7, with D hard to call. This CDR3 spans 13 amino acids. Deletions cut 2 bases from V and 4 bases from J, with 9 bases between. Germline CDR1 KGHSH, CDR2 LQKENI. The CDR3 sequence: CASSPSSRYEQYF. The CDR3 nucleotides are TGTGCCAGCTCACCAAGTAGTAGGTACGAGCAGTACTTC.

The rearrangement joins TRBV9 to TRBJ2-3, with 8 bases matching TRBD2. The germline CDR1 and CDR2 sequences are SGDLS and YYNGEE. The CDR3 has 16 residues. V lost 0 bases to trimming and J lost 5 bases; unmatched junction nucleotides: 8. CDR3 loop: CASSVGFGGVIDTQYF. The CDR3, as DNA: TGTGCCAGCAGCGTAGGATTCGGGGGGGTAATAGATACGCAGTATTTT.

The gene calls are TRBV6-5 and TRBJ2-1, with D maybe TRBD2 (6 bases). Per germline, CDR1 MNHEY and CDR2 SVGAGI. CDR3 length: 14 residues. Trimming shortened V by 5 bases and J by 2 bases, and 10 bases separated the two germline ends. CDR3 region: CASSQGLTYNEQFF. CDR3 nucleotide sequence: TGTGCCAGCAGTCAGGGACTCACCTACAATGAGCAGTTCTTC.

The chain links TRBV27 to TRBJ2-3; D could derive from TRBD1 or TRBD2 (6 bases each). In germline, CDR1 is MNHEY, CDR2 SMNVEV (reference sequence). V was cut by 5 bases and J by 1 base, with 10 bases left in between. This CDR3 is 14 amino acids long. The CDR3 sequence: CASSEGGRTDTQYF. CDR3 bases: TGTGCCAGCAGTGAAGGGGGGCGCACAGATACGCAGTATTTT.

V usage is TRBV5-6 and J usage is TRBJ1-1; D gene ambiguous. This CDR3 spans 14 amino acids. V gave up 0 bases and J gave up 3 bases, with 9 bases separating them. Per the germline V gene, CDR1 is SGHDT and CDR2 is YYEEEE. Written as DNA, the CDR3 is TGTGCCAGCAGCTTGGCCCTCGAGGACACTGAAGCTTTCTTT. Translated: CASSLALEDTEAFF.

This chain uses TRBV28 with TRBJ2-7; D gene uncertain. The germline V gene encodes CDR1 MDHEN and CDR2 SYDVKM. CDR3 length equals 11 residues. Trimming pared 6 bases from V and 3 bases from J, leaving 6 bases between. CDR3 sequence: CASSRNYEQYF. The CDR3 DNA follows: TGTGCCAGCAGCCGAAACTACGAGCAGTACTTC.

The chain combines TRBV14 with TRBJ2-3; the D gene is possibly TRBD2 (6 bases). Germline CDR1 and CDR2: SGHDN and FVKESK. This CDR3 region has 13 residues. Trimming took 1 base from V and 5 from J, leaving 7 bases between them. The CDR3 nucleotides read TGTGCCAGCAGCCAAGGACTAGGAGATACGCAGTATTTT. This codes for CASSQGLGDTQYF.

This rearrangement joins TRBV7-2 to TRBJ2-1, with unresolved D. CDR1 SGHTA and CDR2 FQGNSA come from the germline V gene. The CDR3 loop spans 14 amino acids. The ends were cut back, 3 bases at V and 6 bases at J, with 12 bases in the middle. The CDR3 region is CASSFPDQRNEQFF. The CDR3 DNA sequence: TGTGCCAGCAGCTTTCCGGACCAACGCAATGAGCAGTTCTTC.